The rows below give T cell receptor beta chains drawn from one sample of a study of T cell responses to AZD1222 COVID-19 vaccine. Libraries were prepared by immunoSEQ multiplex PCR; TCRdb keeps only in-frame clonotypes and omits some of them. The sample has about 180,000 clones, over 90% seen once; the top ten hold about 1.9%. The source was peripheral blood, collected 28 days after the second AZD1222 dose. These TCRs come from an adult who received the AZD1222 COVID-19 vaccine. Each CDR3 is given with its conserved first and last residue. The D gene is left open where the match is weak.

v_gene	j_gene	len	d_gene	CDR3aa	CDR3nt
TRBV7-2	TRBJ2-3	13	.	CASSLMFSDTQYF	TGTGCCAGCAGCTTAATGTTTTCCGATACGCAGTATTTT
TRBV29-1	TRBJ2-1	14	TRBD2	CSVTSGRGDNEQFF	TGCAGCGTCACCAGCGGGAGGGGAGACAATGAGCAGTTCTTC
TRBV4-1	TRBJ1-4	15	.	CASGVRETTNEKLFF	TGCGCCAGCGGGGTAAGGGAGACAACTAATGAAAAACTGTTTTTT
TRBV6-4	TRBJ2-2	13	.	CASSPSNTGELFF	TGTGCCAGCAGTCCCTCGAACACCGGGGAGCTGTTTTTT
TRBV7-9	TRBJ2-7	14	TRBD2	CAIQPTGGRNEQYF	TGTGCCATCCAGCCCACGGGAGGGCGAAACGAGCAGTACTTC
TRBV9	TRBJ2-3	16	.	CASHSGVAAPTDTQYF	TGTGCCAGCCACTCGGGGGTAGCGGCCCCCACAGATACGCAGTATTTT
TRBV5-1	TRBJ1-3	14	.	CASSPQGNGNTIYF	TGCGCCAGCAGCCCCCAGGGGAACGGAAACACCATATATTTT
TRBV14	TRBJ2-7	12	TRBD1	CASRSQGYEQYF	TGTGCCAGCAGGTCACAGGGGTACGAGCAGTACTTC
TRBV29-1	TRBJ2-1	14	.	CSGVGAYSYNEQFF	TGCAGCGGCGTCGGGGCTTACTCCTACAATGAGCAGTTCTTC
TRBV2	TRBJ1-1	14	.	CASRERGTNTEAFF	TGTGCCAGCAGGGAGCGGGGGACCAACACTGAAGCTTTCTTT
TRBV3-1/TRBV3-2	TRBJ2-3	13	TRBD2	CASSSSDREAEYF	TGTGCCAGCAGTTCCAGCGACCGGGAGGCTGAGTATTTT
TRBV12-3/TRBV12-4	TRBJ1-5	12	.	CASRVGDQPQHF	TGTGCCAGCAGGGTCGGGGATCAGCCCCAGCATTTT
TRBV19	TRBJ2-2	15	TRBD1	CASSTTGGVTGELFF	TGTGCCAGTAGTACTACAGGGGGCGTCACCGGGGAGCTGTTTTTT
TRBV5-6	TRBJ2-5	16	TRBD2	CASSRVRAGGPETQYF	TGTGCCAGCAGCCGGGTTCGAGCGGGGGGGCCGGAGACCCAGTACTTC
TRBV12-3/TRBV12-4	TRBJ1-2	11	.	CASSFDYGYTF	TGTGCCAGCAGTTTCGATTATGGCTACACCTTC